The 13 T cell receptor beta chains below all came from one sample that was sequenced in a study of T cells expressing NK-cell markers. Using the 5' RACE reads, TCRdb records one entry per CDR3 protein without DNA. Its listing shows roughly 350,000 distinct CDR3 sequences. The sample was blood T cells: a sorted CD56 or NKG2C T cell subset, CD4+ or CD8+ T cells, or bulk PBMC T cells (not recorded which). The receptors stem from a man aged 18-70 years in good health.

The gene calls are TRBV2 and TRBJ2-5; lacking DNA, the TRBD2 call made by TCRdb goes unchecked. Per germline, CDR1 SNHLY and CDR2 FYNNEI. The CDR3 runs 19 residues. The CDR3 protein is CASSANNQSRLAIQETQYF.

V is TRBV6-1 and J is TRBJ1-6; lacking DNA, the TRBD1 call made by TCRdb goes unchecked. The CDR3 has 14 residues. Germline V gene sequence: CDR1 MNHNS, CDR2 SASEGT. CDR3 residues: CASSKQGRNSPLHF.

The chain employs TRBV12-3 or TRBV12-4 and TRBJ2-2; TCRdb names TRBD2, which stays unverified in the absence of DNA. The CDR3 runs 18 residues. The CDR3 here is CASTLLGGLITNTGELFF.

The chain combines TRBV4-1 with TRBJ2-7; TCRdb outputs TRBD1, but without DNA this stays unchecked. Germline loops: CDR1 MGHRA, CDR2 YSYEKL. This CDR3 region has 18 residues. CDR3 in amino acids: CASSQLDFLPGTSYEQYF.

The CDR3 sequence: CASSYQIPGLAARTDTQYF. The chain recombines TRBV6-5 with TRBJ2-3; the TCRdb D gene call, TRBD2, has no DNA to confirm it. From germline, CDR1 is MNHEY and CDR2 SVGAGI. The CDR3 loop spans 19 amino acids.

The chain joins TRBV6-1 to TRBJ2-3; TCRdb outputs TRBD1, but without DNA this stays unchecked. The CDR3 extends over 15 amino acids. CDR1 MNHNS and CDR2 SASEGT come from the germline V gene. The CDR3 loop reads CASMPRDTSTDTQYF.

The chain employs TRBV3-1 and TRBJ2-1. The length of the CDR3 is 15 residues. Germline V gene sequence: CDR1 LGHDT, CDR2 YNNKEL (reference sequence). This chain's CDR3 is CASRPTRGSYNEQFF.

The chain links TRBV20-1 to TRBJ1-2. The CDR3 is 13 residues long. Germline values: CDR1 DFQATT, CDR2 SNEGSKA (reference sequence). The CDR3 is CSARGPRARGYTF.

The rearrangement uses TRBV6-1 and TRBJ2-1; the TCRdb D gene call, TRBD1, has no DNA to confirm it. CDR3 length: 12 amino acids. The germline gives CDR1 MNHNS, CDR2 SASEGT. CDR3 loop: CASSGRVNEQFF.

This clonotype is called medium-sized based on its frequency. The gene calls are TRBV6-5 and TRBJ1-6. The CDR3 loop spans 14 amino acids. Germline CDR1 MNHEY, CDR2 SVGAGI. The CDR3 here is CASSYSPAGSPLHF.

The genes are TRBV13 and TRBJ2-3; checking the TCRdb D call of TRBD2 is not possible without DNA. The CDR3 runs 15 residues. Germline-derived CDR1 and CDR2 are PRHDT and FYEKMQ (reference sequence). The CDR3 spells CASSQRDRHTDTQYF.

This rearrangement joins TRBV20-1 to TRBJ1-1; TCRdb's D call of TRBD1 is untestable without DNA. This CDR3 is built from 14 residues. The germline V gene encodes CDR1 DFQATT and CDR2 SNEGSKA (reference sequence). The CDR3 sequence: CSAASGRGPSEAFF.

This chain joins TRBV29-1 and TRBJ1-2; TCRdb picks TRBD1, but there is no DNA to check that call. CDR1 and CDR2 (germline): SQVTM, ANQGSEA. The CDR3 loop spans 13 amino acids. This CDR3 reads CSAGDRKNYGYTF.